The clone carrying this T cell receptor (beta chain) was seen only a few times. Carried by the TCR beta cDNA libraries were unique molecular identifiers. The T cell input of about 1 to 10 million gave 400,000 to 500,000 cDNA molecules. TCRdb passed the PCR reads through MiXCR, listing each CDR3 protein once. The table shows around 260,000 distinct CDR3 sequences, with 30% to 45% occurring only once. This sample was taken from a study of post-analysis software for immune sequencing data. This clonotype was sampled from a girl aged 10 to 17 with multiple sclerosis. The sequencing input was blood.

The chain's CDR3 is CSAYRGAGEQFF. The CDR3, as DNA: TGCAGTGCTTACAGGGGGGCGGGTGAGCAGTTCTTC. This sequence joins TRBV20-1 and TRBJ2-1; 8 bases map to TRBD1. The CDR3 covers 12 residues. Trimming cost V 5 bases and J 9 bases; bases outside gene matches: 6. CDR1 is DFQATT and CDR2 is SNEGSKA in the germline V gene (reference sequence).